These 32 T cell receptor beta chains were all obtained from the same sample, sequenced in a study of T cells in Graves' hyperthyroidism and ophthalmopathy. RNA transcripts provided the source from which TCR beta CDR3 regions were amplified. An initial round of RT-PCR targeting the TCR CDR3 relied on the HTBI primer set. MiXCR, run by TCRdb on the multiplex PCR reads, gives a single entry per CDR3 protein. The sample lists some 300,000 distinct CDR3 sequences, roughly 19% seen once, with 35% to 45% in the top ten. The sequenced sample consisted of blood. The source of these receptors is a man aged 50 or older with Graves' ophthalmopathy.

This clonotype was detected only a few times. The chain has TRBV15 and TRBJ1-1; D is ambiguous. Trimming pared 7 bases from V and 1 base from J, leaving 16 bases between. CDR1 LNHNV and CDR2 YYDKDF come from the germline V gene (reference sequence). This CDR3 spans 15 amino acids. This chain's CDR3 is CATKDPQIGNTEAFF. In nucleotides, the CDR3 is TGTGCCACCAAGGACCCACAAATAGGGAACACTGAAGCTTTCTTT.

This clonotype was recorded many times. The chain couples TRBV3-1 to TRBJ2-3, with D perhaps TRBD1 (6 bases). Germline-derived CDR1 and CDR2 are LGHDT and YNNKEL (reference sequence). The germline V and J ends were trimmed by 4 bases and 4 bases, with 15 bases remaining between them. CDR3 length equals 15 residues. In nucleotides, the CDR3 is TGTGCCAGCAGCCCTCATCCCAGGGGCGCAGATACGCAGTATTTT. Its translation: CASSPHPRGADTQYF.

This clonotype was observed a few times. The chain recombines TRBV19 with TRBJ2-1; D gene ambiguous. Germline V gene lookup returns CDR1 LNHDA and CDR2 SQIVND (reference sequence). Trimming cost V 4 bases and J 8 bases, with 15 bases left between them. The CDR3 is 14 amino acids. The chain's CDR3 is CASSNALQADEQFF. In DNA, the CDR3 is TGTGCCAGTAGTAACGCGCTACAAGCAGATGAGCAGTTCTTC.

This clonotype was observed many times. The rearrangement joins TRBV13 to TRBJ2-7; TRBD1 aligns across 11 bases. Germline V CDR1 and CDR2: PRHDT, FYEKMQ (reference sequence). The CDR3 totals 14 residues. The trim removed 4 bases at V and 6 bases at J, leaving 5 bases unmatched. The CDR3 DNA sequence: TGTGCCAGCAGCTACGGGACAGGGGGTTTCGAGCAGTACTTC. It encodes CASSYGTGGFEQYF. The complete variable domain, with remaining parts taken from reference TRBV13 and TRBJ2-7, reads AAGVIQSPRHLIKEKRETATLKCYPIPRHDTVYWYQQGPGQDPQFLISFYEKMQSDKGSIPDRFSAQQFSDYHSELNMSSLELGDSALYFCASSYGTGGFEQYFGPGTRLTVT.

This clonotype has at least ten counts. The V and J genes are TRBV7-3 and TRBJ2-7; TRBD2 matches at 7 bases. Germline V gene data show CDR1 as SGHTA and CDR2 as FQGTGA. There are 14 residues in the CDR3. The CDR3 region is CDEPPRTSRYEQYF. The CDR3 nucleotides are TGTGATGAGCCCCCCAGGACTAGTAGGTACGAGCAGTACTTC.

There are many counts of this clonotype. J is TRBJ1-1 and V is TRBV2; D is uncertain. The germline V and J ends were trimmed by 6 bases and 0 bases, with 14 bases remaining between them. From germline, CDR1 is SNHLY and CDR2 FYNNEI. The CDR3 totals 15 residues. CDR3 loop: CASRYRRAVNTEAFF. Written as DNA, the CDR3 is TGTGCCAGCAGGTATCGACGGGCCGTGAACACTGAAGCTTTCTTT.

The chain uses TRBV20-1 and TRBJ1-6, with D possibly being TRBD1 (6 bases). The CDR3 totals 14 residues. Germline V gene lookup returns CDR1 DFQATT and CDR2 SNEGSKA (reference sequence). The ends were cut back, 0 bases at V and 10 bases at J, with 13 bases in the middle. In DNA, the CDR3 is TGCAGTGCTAGAGATCAACAGGGTGGGTCACCCCTCCACTTT. This sequence encodes CSARDQQGGSPLHF.

The table lists this clonotype with a few counts. V and J are TRBV9 and TRBJ1-5; D gene unclear. V was clipped by 2 bases and J by 4 bases, with 7 bases between them. Germline CDR1 reads SGDLS; CDR2 reads YYNGEE. The CDR3 length is 13 residues. CDR3 nucleotides: TGTGCCAGCAGCGTTGGGCAAAATCAGCCCCAGCATTTT. Encoded protein: CASSVGQNQPQHF.

The chain carries TRBV5-1 and TRBJ2-1; 9 bases map to TRBD2. The CDR3 is 14 residues long. The germline V gene encodes CDR1 SGHRS and CDR2 YFSETQ. Trimming at V came to 7 bases and at J to 3 bases, leaving 5 bases not matched to a gene. The CDR3 sequence: CASGSGSGYNEQFF. As DNA, the CDR3 is TGCGCCAGCGGTAGCGGGAGTGGCTACAATGAGCAGTTCTTC.

This clonotype showed up just once. The chain joins TRBV6-5 to TRBJ2-3, with D possibly TRBD2 on 5 matching bases. V lost 2 bases to trimming and J lost 6 bases, with 9 bases between them. Germline V lookup: CDR1 MNHEY, CDR2 SVGAGI. This CDR3 contains 13 residues. The CDR3 sequence is CASSYTRGDTQYF. Written as DNA, the CDR3 is TGTGCCAGCAGTTACACACGCGGGGATACGCAGTATTTT.

This clonotype was picked up many times. The chain has TRBV13 and TRBJ2-1, with TRBD2 as a possible D gene (6 bases). Germline CDR1 and CDR2: PRHDT and FYEKMQ (reference sequence). V lost 3 bases, J lost 0 bases, and 15 bases lay in between. This CDR3 contains 17 residues. The CDR3 region has the DNA TGTGCCAGCAGCTTCCCTCCGGGAGTGGTCTCCTACAATGAGCAGTTCTTC. Translation gives CASSFPPGVVSYNEQFF.

The chain employs TRBV20-1 and TRBJ2-1; D may be TRBD1 (5 bases). Germline-derived CDR1 and CDR2 are DFQATT and SNEGSKA (reference sequence). The length of the CDR3 is 14 residues. Trimming stripped 0 bases from V and 7 bases from J, with 13 bases between. In DNA form, the CDR3 reads TGCAGTGCTAGAGACTACTCGAAGGGGAATGAGCAGTTCTTC. Residues: CSARDYSKGNEQFF.

This clonotype was detected only a few times. The rearrangement joins TRBV19 to TRBJ2-3; a weak D match, TRBD2 (5 bases). V was trimmed by 5 bases and J by 6 bases, leaving 15 bases between them. Germline CDR1 LNHDA, CDR2 SQIVND (reference sequence). CDR3 size: 14 residues. The CDR3 DNA reads TGTGCCAGTAGTCCCCAACTAGGATTGGATACGCAGTATTTT. This codes for CASSPQLGLDTQYF.

This clonotype occurred a few times. The chain recombines TRBV15 with TRBJ1-1, with 7 bases that match TRBD1. There are 14 residues in the CDR3. CDR1 is LNHNV and CDR2 is YYDKDF in the germline V gene (reference sequence). The V gene end was trimmed by 5 bases and the J gene end by 4 bases; junction bases not matched to a gene: 7. The CDR3 reads CATSVRDSGTEAFF. The CDR3 DNA reads TGTGCCACCAGCGTCCGGGACAGCGGCACTGAAGCTTTCTTT.

The CDR3 sequence: CASSHDREGTF. The CDR3 DNA follows: TGTGCCAGCAGTCACGACAGGGAGGGCACCTTC. The chain links TRBV6-2 or TRBV6-3 to TRBJ1-2, with 7 bases aligning to TRBD1. The CDR3 runs to 11 residues. After removal of 5 bases from V and 13 bases from J, the junction contained 7 bases not matched to a gene. Germline V gives CDR1 MNHEY, CDR2 SVGEGT.

V usage is TRBV5-1 and J usage is TRBJ2-2; the D is unclear. Trimming removed 1 base from V and 5 bases from J, with 9 bases in between. This CDR3 contains 14 residues. In germline, CDR1 is SGHRS, CDR2 YFSETQ. CDR3 nucleotide sequence: TGCGCCAGCAGCTTGATGGAAGGGACCGGGGAGCTGTTTTTT. Translated, it gives CASSLMEGTGELFF. Full variable domain (remainder filled in from reference TRBV5-1 and TRBJ2-2): KAGVTQTPRYLIKTRGQQVTLSCSPISGHRSVSWYQQTPGQGLQFLFEYFSETQRNKGNFPGRFSGRQFSNSRSEMNVSTLELGDSALYLCASSLMEGTGELFFGEGSRLTVL.

The table lists this clonotype with many counts. This chain uses TRBV5-5 with TRBJ1-5; 9 positions agree with TRBD1. The ends lost 1 base at V and 5 bases at J; junction bases unmatched: 1. The CDR3 totals 14 residues. Per the germline V gene, CDR1 is SGHKS and CDR2 is YYEKEE (reference sequence). CDR3 loop: CASSLTGGDQPQHF. CDR3 bases: TGTGCCAGCAGCTTGACAGGGGGCGATCAGCCCCAGCATTTT.

In this sample, this clonotype turned up many times. This rearrangement joins TRBV12-3 or TRBV12-4 to TRBJ1-6; 9 positions agree with TRBD1. V trimming: 2 bases; J trimming: 8 bases; junction bases outside the gene matches: 1. This CDR3 has 14 residues. The CDR3 sequence: CASSLRTGDSPLHF. The CDR3 coding sequence is TGTGCCAGCAGTTTAAGGACAGGGGATTCACCCCTCCACTTT.

The rearrangement links TRBV15 to TRBJ2-3; 8 positions agree with TRBD2. Trimming at V came to 0 bases and at J to 4 bases, leaving 3 bases not matched to a gene. Germline-derived CDR1 and CDR2 are LNHNV and YYDKDF (reference sequence). The CDR3 runs to 15 residues. DNA for the CDR3: TGTGCCACCAGCAGAGATCTGCGGGAGGCAGATACGCAGTATTTT. This gives the protein CATSRDLREADTQYF.

This clonotype was recorded a few times. This chain joins TRBV7-2 and TRBJ1-4, with TRBD1 matching over 8 bases. V was clipped by 5 bases and J by 8 bases; unmatched bases: 4. This CDR3 comprises 13 residues. CDR1 SGHTA and CDR2 FQGNSA come from the germline V gene. CDR3 nucleotide sequence: TGTGCCAGCAGCCGACAGGGGAGAGAAAAACTGTTTTTT. Amino acid sequence: CASSRQGREKLFF.

The J gene is TRBJ2-2, the V gene TRBV20-1; possibly TRBD1 for D (6 bases). CDR3 length: 16 amino acids. Germline loops: CDR1 DFQATT, CDR2 SNEGSKA (reference sequence). V was pared by 7 bases and J by 6 bases, with 24 bases between. CDR3 residues: CSVQRPRGTSPGELFF. CDR3 sequence (DNA): TGCAGTGTTCAGAGGCCCAGGGGCACTTCACCCGGGGAGCTGTTTTTT.

This clonotype was recorded at least ten times. The chain's CDR3 is CASTRTSGITGELFF. The CDR3, as DNA: TGTGCCAGCACAAGGACTAGCGGGATAACCGGGGAGCTGTTTTTT. The chain recombines TRBV7-2 with TRBJ2-2, with TRBD2 matching over 12 bases. Germline CDR1 and CDR2: SGHTA and FQGNSA. The CDR3 contains 15 residues. The junction had 5 bases not matched to a gene; V was cut back by 7 bases and J by 5 bases.

This clonotype was seen more than once but under ten times. The V and J genes are TRBV6-5 and TRBJ1-6, with TRBD1 matching over 7 bases. Losses at the gene ends were 1 base for V and 5 bases for J; bases not matched to a gene: 2. Germline V gene sequence: CDR1 MNHEY, CDR2 SVGAGI. The CDR3 is made up of 15 amino acids. CDR3 bases: TGTGCCAGCAGTTACTTCCAGGGGGATAATTCACCCCTCCACTTT. It is translated as CASSYFQGDNSPLHF.

As regards this clonotype: This may be a read error, as it is one base from a much larger clone. The rearrangement joins TRBV4-2 to TRBJ2-3, with D tentatively TRBD1 (7 bases). Trimming took 8 bases from V and 4 from J, leaving 16 bases between them. This CDR3 spans 14 amino acids. Looked up from germline, CDR1 is LGHNA and CDR2 is YNFKEQ. CDR3 region: CASGTDGSADTQYF. CDR3 DNA sequence: TGTGCCAGCGGGACAGACGGGAGCGCAGATACGCAGTATTTT.

The table lists this clonotype with many counts. This sequence joins TRBV10-3 and TRBJ1-1; 7 nucleotides match TRBD1. Germline V lookup: CDR1 ENHRY, CDR2 SYGVKD. This CDR3 spans 14 amino acids. Trimming removed 3 bases from V and 5 bases from J; junction bases left unmatched: 6. CDR3: CAISDPGQATEAFF. The CDR3 DNA follows: TGTGCCATCAGTGATCCAGGACAGGCAACTGAAGCTTTCTTT.

The table lists this clonotype with many counts. The chain joins TRBV24-1 to TRBJ2-2; D is undetermined. CDR3 length: 13 amino acids. Germline assignment: CDR1 KGHDR and CDR2 SFDVKD. V was trimmed by 5 bases and J by 6 bases, leaving 9 bases between them. The CDR3 here is CATSGSPPGELFF. In nucleotides, the CDR3 is TGTGCCACCAGTGGCTCTCCTCCCGGGGAGCTGTTTTTT.

In this sample, this clonotype turned up once. This chain links TRBV12-3 or TRBV12-4 with TRBJ2-5; 9 bases line up with TRBD1. V trimming: 5 bases; J trimming: 5 bases; junction bases outside the gene matches: 6. This CDR3 comprises 14 residues. CDR3 bases: TGTGCCAGCAGTCGACAGGGGGGTACTGAGACCCAGTACTTC. Amino acid sequence: CASSRQGGTETQYF.

In DNA, the CDR3 is TGCAGTGCTAGAGCTTACGGACAGGGCAATCAGCCCCAGCATTTT. It translates to CSARAYGQGNQPQHF. The chain recombines TRBV20-1 with TRBJ1-5, with 7 bases fitting TRBD1. This CDR3 is built from 15 residues. Germline V gives CDR1 DFQATT, CDR2 SNEGSKA (reference sequence). With V trimmed by 1 base and J by 2 bases, 5 bases remained unmatched.

Of note for this clonotype: With a much larger clone just one base away, this may be a read error. CDR3 residues: CSASNIGWPSSYGQYF. In DNA, the CDR3 is TGCAGTGCTTCGAATATAGGGTGGCCTAGCTCCTACGGGCAGTACTTC. V and J are TRBV20-1 and TRBJ2-7; D might be TRBD2 (5 bases). Germline CDR1 reads DFQATT; CDR2 reads SNEGSKA (reference sequence). This CDR3 contains 16 residues.

The CDR3 DNA reads as TGTGCCAGCAGTTCGAGTCCATCCTACAATGAGCAGTTCTTC. This sequence encodes CASSSSPSYNEQFF. The J gene is TRBJ2-1, the V gene TRBV12-3 or TRBV12-4, with D unclear. V lost 4 bases to trimming and J lost 1 base, with 8 bases between them. CDR3 length: 14 amino acids.

The chain combines TRBV30 with TRBJ2-1; D is possibly TRBD1 or TRBD2 (5 bases each). This CDR3 has 15 residues. Germline V lookup: CDR1 GTSNPN, CDR2 SVGIG (reference sequence). Trimming shortened V by 5 bases and J by 1 base, and 15 bases separated the two germline ends. CDR3 nucleotide sequence: TGTGCCTGGCGGGGCAGCGCAAAGTCCTACAATGAGCAGTTCTTC. It is translated as CAWRGSAKSYNEQFF.

This clonotype was detected only a few times. V usage is TRBV11-2 and J usage is TRBJ2-1, with D perhaps TRBD1 (6 bases). CDR1 SGHAT and CDR2 FQNNGV come from the germline V gene. The CDR3 totals 16 residues. V shed 5 bases and J shed 0 bases, with 14 bases lying between them. CDR3 DNA: TGTGCCAGCAGCCCCTGGACAGCAAGCTCCTACAATGAGCAGTTCTTC. Translation: CASSPWTASSYNEQFF. Full variable domain (rest looked up from reference TRBV11-2 and TRBJ2-1): EAGVAQSPRYKIIEKRQSVAFWCNPISGHATLYWYQQILGQGPKLLIQFQNNGVVDDSQLPKDRFSAERLKGVDSTLKIQPAKLEDSAVYLCASSPWTASSYNEQFFGPGTRLTVL.